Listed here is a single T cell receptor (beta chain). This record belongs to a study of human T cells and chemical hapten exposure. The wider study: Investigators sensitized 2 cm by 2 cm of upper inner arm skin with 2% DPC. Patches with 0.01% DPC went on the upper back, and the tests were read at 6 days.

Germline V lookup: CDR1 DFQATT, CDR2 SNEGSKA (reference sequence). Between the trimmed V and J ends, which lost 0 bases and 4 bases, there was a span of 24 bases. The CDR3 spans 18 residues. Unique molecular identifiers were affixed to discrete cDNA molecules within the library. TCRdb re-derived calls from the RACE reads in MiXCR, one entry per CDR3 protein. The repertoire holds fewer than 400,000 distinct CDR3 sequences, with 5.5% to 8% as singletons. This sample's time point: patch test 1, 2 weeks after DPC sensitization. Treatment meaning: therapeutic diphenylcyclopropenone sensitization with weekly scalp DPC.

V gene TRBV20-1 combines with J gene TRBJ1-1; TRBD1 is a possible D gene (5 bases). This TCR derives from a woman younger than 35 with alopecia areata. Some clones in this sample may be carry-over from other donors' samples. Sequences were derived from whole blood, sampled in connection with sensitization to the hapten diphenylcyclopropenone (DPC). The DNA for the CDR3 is TGCAGTGCTAGAGATTGGGGGGAAGGATCGTCACCGTCCACTGAAGCTTTCTTT. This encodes CSARDWGEGSSPSTEAFF.